The 27 T cell receptor beta chains presented below share a single source sample, sequenced in a study of blood T cell repertoires in COVID-19. TCRdb's table, derived via immunoSEQ multiplex PCR, lists solely in-frame clones and lacks some. This sample yields some 97,000 clones, of which 80% to 95% are seen a single time; about 1% belongs to the top ten. The specimen was peripheral blood. The receptors come from a man aged 55 to 70 with acute or convalescent COVID-19.

The chain links TRBV5-4 to TRBJ1-3, with 10 bases aligning to TRBD1. The CDR3 is made up of 15 amino acids. Trimming took 4 bases from V and 4 from J; bases not matched to a gene: 5. CDR1 is SGHNT and CDR2 is YYREEE in the germline V gene (reference sequence). The CDR3 DNA sequence: TGTGCCAGCAGCATAGACAGGGGGCCCGGAAACACCATATATTTT. Its protein product is CASSIDRGPGNTIYF. The full variable domain, with the rest looked up from reference TRBV5-4 and TRBJ1-3, is ETGVTQSPTHLIKTRGQQVTLRCSSQSGHNTVSWYQQALGQGPQFIFQYYREEENGRGNFPPRFSGLQFPNYSSELNVNALELDDSALYLCASSIDRGPGNTIYFGEGSWLTVV.

The chain combines TRBV19 with TRBJ2-5; D may be TRBD2 (7 bases). The CDR3 loop spans 16 amino acids. CDR1 is LNHDA, CDR2 SQIVND, per germline (reference sequence). V dropped 9 bases and J dropped 1 base, with 21 bases sitting between them. The CDR3 nucleotides read TGTGCCAGCAACATGGGGGGAGGGGGGTCCCAAGAGACCCAGTACTTC. It specifies CASNMGGGGSQETQYF. The complete variable domain, with remaining parts taken from reference TRBV19 and TRBJ2-5, reads DGGITQSPKYLFRKEGQNVTLSCEQNLNHDAMYWYRQDPGQGLRLIYYSQIVNDFQKGDIAEGYSVSREKKESFPLTVTSAQKNPTAFYLCASNMGGGGSQETQYFGPGTRLLVL.

This chain links TRBV4-1 with TRBJ2-5, with D perhaps matching TRBD1 (5 bases). Germline lookup yields CDR1 MGHRA and CDR2 YSYEKL. The CDR3 covers 16 residues. Trimming took 0 bases from V and 2 from J, leaving 13 bases between them. CDR3 protein: CASSQDPTGPQETQYF. CDR3 in DNA: TGCGCCAGCAGCCAAGATCCAACAGGCCCTCAAGAGACCCAGTACTTC.

V usage is TRBV9 and J usage is TRBJ2-3, with 14 bases identical to TRBD2. V trimming: 3 bases; J trimming: 3 bases; junction bases outside the gene matches: 3. The germline gives CDR1 SGDLS, CDR2 YYNGEE. This CDR3 spans 16 amino acids. The CDR3 coding sequence is TGTGCCAGCAGCGCCGGACTAGCGGGAGGAACAGATACGCAGTATTTT. Its translation: CASSAGLAGGTDTQYF.

The V call is TRBV3-1 (or the pseudogene TRBV3-2), the J call TRBJ2-1; 9 nucleotides align to TRBD2. Trimming removed 6 bases from V and 2 bases from J; junction bases left unmatched: 5. There are 15 residues in the CDR3. CDR1 and CDR2 from the germline V gene are LGHDT and YNNKEL (reference sequence). The CDR3 nucleotides read TGTGCCAGCAGTATCGGGACTAGCCCCTACAATGAGCAGTTCTTC. Amino acid sequence: CASSIGTSPYNEQFF.

The chain is built from TRBV6-6 and TRBJ1-2; D gene uncertain. The germline V and J ends were trimmed by 8 bases and 7 bases, with 20 bases remaining between them. Looked up from germline, CDR1 is MNHNY and CDR2 is SVGAGI (reference sequence). The CDR3 spans 14 residues. In DNA, the CDR3 is TGTGCCAGCCGCCTGGCAGCCCTTCGGGGTGGCTACACCTTC. This codes for CASRLAALRGGYTF.

This clone was detected only once. This CDR3 is CASSQRDSKNIQYF. Written as DNA, the CDR3 is TGTGCCAGCAGCCAGCGGGACAGTAAAAACATTCAGTACTTC. V is TRBV14 and J is TRBJ2-4; possible D gene TRBD1, 7 bases. CDR1 and CDR2 (germline): SGHDN, FVKESK. The CDR3 is made up of 14 amino acids. The V gene lost 3 bases and the J gene lost 4 bases, with 10 bases spanning the gap.

This clone was seen just once. The CDR3 sequence is CASSDGGNEQFF. CDR3 bases: TGTGCCAGCAGTGACGGAGGAAATGAGCAGTTCTTC. This chain uses TRBV6-4 with TRBJ2-1, with D maybe TRBD2 (5 bases). The CDR3 extends over 12 amino acids. The germline V and J ends were trimmed by 2 bases and 7 bases, with 6 bases remaining between them. CDR1 is MRHNA and CDR2 is SNTAGT in the germline V gene.

The chain recombines TRBV11-2 with TRBJ2-7; possible D gene TRBD1, 6 bases. CDR1 and CDR2 from the germline V gene are SGHAT and FQNNGV. This CDR3 spans 16 amino acids. V shed 3 bases and J shed 0 bases, with 15 bases lying between them. CDR3 in DNA: TGTGCCAGCAGCTTGGGGACCGACAGGTTCTCCTACGAGCAGTACTTC. It encodes CASSLGTDRFSYEQYF.

The chain joins TRBV7-9 to TRBJ1-3; a weak D match, TRBD1 (6 bases). Looked up from germline, CDR1 is SEHNR and CDR2 is FQNEAQ (reference sequence). The V end lost 1 base, the J end lost 0 bases, and 7 bases lay between the germline ends. The CDR3 totals 15 residues. The CDR3 region has the DNA TGTGCCAGCAGCTTAGGAGGGGGCTCTGGAAACACCATATATTTT. Its translation is CASSLGGGSGNTIYF.

The chain combines TRBV7-9 with TRBJ1-6; a weak D match, TRBD1 (5 bases). V was pared by 1 base and J by 6 bases, with 10 bases between. Germline CDR1 is SEHNR and CDR2 is FQNEAQ (reference sequence). The CDR3 runs to 15 residues. CDR3 protein: CASSLEGASNSPLHF. Written as DNA, the CDR3 is TGTGCCAGCAGCTTAGAAGGGGCCTCTAATTCACCCCTCCACTTT.

This sequence joins TRBV6-1 and TRBJ1-5; the D gene is possibly TRBD1 (5 bases). V lost 2 bases to trimming and J lost 7 bases, with 15 bases between them. The CDR3 has 15 residues. CDR1 is MNHNS, CDR2 SASEGT, per germline. The chain's CDR3 is CASSESPGGEQPQHF. The CDR3 coding sequence is TGTGCCAGCAGTGAATCCCCGGGGGGGGAACAGCCCCAGCATTTT.

The chain carries TRBV19 and TRBJ1-5; 8 positions agree with TRBD1. The CDR3 runs 16 residues. J lost 6 bases, V lost 6 bases, and 13 bases had no gene match. Germline-derived CDR1 and CDR2 are LNHDA and SQIVND (reference sequence). CDR3 amino acids: CASSNNQDRVLQPQHF. DNA of the CDR3: TGTGCCAGTAGCAACAACCAGGACAGGGTTCTTCAGCCCCAGCATTTT.

V gene TRBV7-9 combines with J gene TRBJ2-1, with TRBD2 identical over 11 bases. Looked up from germline, CDR1 is SEHNR and CDR2 is FQNEAQ (reference sequence). This CDR3 is built from 17 residues. J gave up 3 bases and V 4 bases, and 8 bases lay outside the gene matches. The CDR3 loop reads CASSSTSGIPLYNEQFF. The CDR3 DNA sequence: TGTGCCAGCAGCTCGACTAGCGGGATACCTCTCTACAATGAGCAGTTCTTC.

The chain recombines TRBV25-1 with TRBJ1-4; the match to TRBD1 covers 8 bases. This CDR3 has 14 amino acids. Germline V gene data show CDR1 as MGHDK and CDR2 as SYGVNS. V was pared by 6 bases and J by 3 bases, with 3 bases of the junction left unmatched. CDR3 protein: CASRYRGSNEKLFF. The CDR3 bases are TGTGCCAGCAGATACAGGGGGTCTAATGAAAAACTGTTTTTT.

The chain combines TRBV3-1 (or the pseudogene TRBV3-2) with TRBJ2-7, with a possible D match to TRBD2 (6 bases). CDR3 length equals 13 residues. Trimming shortened V by 4 bases and J by 6 bases, and 13 bases separated the two germline ends. Germline loops: CDR1 LGHDT, CDR2 YNNKEL (reference sequence). The CDR3 loop reads CASSPDLGGEQYV. Written as DNA, the CDR3 is TGTGCCAGCAGCCCCGACCTGGGAGGCGAGCAGTACGTC.

The chain combines TRBV24-1 with TRBJ1-1; 9 bases line up with TRBD1. Per germline, CDR1 KGHDR and CDR2 SFDVKD. This CDR3 has 13 amino acids. The J segment lost 0 bases and the V segment lost 9 bases, leaving 1 base of the junction unmatched. The CDR3 nucleotides read TGTGCCACCCGGGACAGGGTGAACACTGAAGCTTTCTTT. Amino acids: CATRDRVNTEAFF.

The V and J genes are TRBV5-4 and TRBJ2-6, with D maybe TRBD2 (6 bases). Germline V gene sequence: CDR1 SGHNT, CDR2 YYREEE (reference sequence). This CDR3 is 17 amino acids long. V gave up 4 bases and J gave up 0 bases, with 14 bases separating them. In DNA, the CDR3 is TGTGCCAGCAGCCTTGCGGGACGGACCTCTGGGGCCAACGTCCTGACTTTC. Translating gives CASSLAGRTSGANVLTF.

This clone occurred once. V is TRBV18 and J is TRBJ1-2, with no clear D. The V end lost 3 bases, the J end lost 4 bases, and 15 bases lay between the germline ends. CDR1 and CDR2 (germline): KGHSH, LQKENI. The CDR3 has 15 residues. The DNA of the CDR3 is TGTGCCAGCTCACCTAATCCCGTGGGGAGCTATGGCTACACCTTC. Amino acids: CASSPNPVGSYGYTF.

The chain has TRBV9 and TRBJ2-3; 10 nucleotides line up with TRBD1. From germline, CDR1 is SGDLS and CDR2 YYNGEE. The trim removed 2 bases at V and 4 bases at J, leaving 4 bases unmatched. The CDR3 loop spans 15 amino acids. The CDR3 DNA reads as TGTGCCAGCAGCGTTGGGACAGGGGACGCAGATACGCAGTATTTT. Protein sequence: CASSVGTGDADTQYF.

The chain is built from TRBV30 and TRBJ1-1; 7 bases line up with TRBD1. The length of the CDR3 is 12 residues. The J segment lost 0 bases and the V segment lost 8 bases, leaving 3 bases of the junction unmatched. Germline-derived CDR1 and CDR2 are GTSNPN and SVGIG (reference sequence). This CDR3 is CAVDRVNTEAFF. Written as DNA, the CDR3 is TGTGCCGTCGACAGGGTGAACACTGAAGCTTTCTTT.

This clone has a single count. The gene calls are TRBV29-1 and TRBJ2-1, with TRBD2 as a possible D gene (7 bases). The V and J ends lost 3 bases and 5 bases respectively, with 11 bases between them. The CDR3 extends over 13 amino acids. CDR1 and CDR2 from the germline V gene are SQVTM and ANQGSEA. As DNA, the CDR3 is TGCAGCGTTGAGGAGGGGGGGCACAATGAGCAGTTCTTC. Encoded protein: CSVEEGGHNEQFF.

The chain carries TRBV29-1 and TRBJ1-2, with 9 bases identical to TRBD1. The germline CDR1 and CDR2 sequences are SQVTM and ANQGSEA. With 1 base clipped from V and 8 bases from J, the junction kept 8 bases outside the gene matches. The CDR3 consists of 14 residues. CDR3 amino acids: CSVEGDREGFGYTF. The DNA for the CDR3 is TGCAGCGTTGAAGGGGACAGGGAGGGCTTCGGCTACACCTTC. The variable domain in full, with the rest retrieved from reference TRBV29-1 and TRBJ1-2, is SAVISQKPSRDICQRGTSLTIQCQVDSQVTMMFWYRQQPGQSLTLIATANQGSEATYESGFVIDKFPISRPNLTFSTLTVSNMSPEDSSIYLCSVEGDREGFGYTFGSGTRLTVV.

J is TRBJ1-6 and V is TRBV19, with 7 bases fitting TRBD1. Germline CDR1 is LNHDA and CDR2 is SQIVND (reference sequence). Germline trimming cut 5 bases from V and 6 bases from J; bases unmatched to any gene: 7. The CDR3 is made up of 15 amino acids. The CDR3 bases are TGTGCCAGTAGTGTCTCGGGACAGTTTAATTCACCCCTCCACTTT. Its protein is CASSVSGQFNSPLHF.

The gene calls are TRBV4-2 and TRBJ2-3; tentatively, D is TRBD2 (5 bases). This CDR3 is 16 amino acids long. The V end was cut by 0 bases, the J end by 3 bases, with 13 bases between. Germline V CDR1 and CDR2: LGHNA, YNFKEQ. CDR3 residues: CASSQEAAKGTDTQYF. In DNA, the CDR3 is TGTGCCAGCAGCCAAGAAGCGGCGAAAGGGACAGATACGCAGTATTTT.

The chain combines TRBV30 with TRBJ1-1; TRBD1 agrees at 11 bases. Germline V lookup: CDR1 GTSNPN, CDR2 SVGIG (reference sequence). The CDR3 covers 14 residues. With V trimmed by 3 bases and J by 10 bases, 10 bases remained unmatched. The CDR3 here is CAWRAGQGARGAFF. CDR3 DNA sequence: TGTGCCTGGAGGGCCGGACAGGGGGCGCGGGGAGCTTTCTTT.

This chain joins TRBV27 and TRBJ2-7; 7 bases align to TRBD1. This CDR3 is built from 13 residues. The germline V gene encodes CDR1 MNHEY and CDR2 SMNVEV (reference sequence). The J segment lost 3 bases and the V segment lost 5 bases, leaving 4 bases of the junction unmatched. CDR3 DNA sequence: TGTGCCAGCAGTCGCACAGGGGTCTACGAGCAGTACTTC. Its translation: CASSRTGVYEQYF.